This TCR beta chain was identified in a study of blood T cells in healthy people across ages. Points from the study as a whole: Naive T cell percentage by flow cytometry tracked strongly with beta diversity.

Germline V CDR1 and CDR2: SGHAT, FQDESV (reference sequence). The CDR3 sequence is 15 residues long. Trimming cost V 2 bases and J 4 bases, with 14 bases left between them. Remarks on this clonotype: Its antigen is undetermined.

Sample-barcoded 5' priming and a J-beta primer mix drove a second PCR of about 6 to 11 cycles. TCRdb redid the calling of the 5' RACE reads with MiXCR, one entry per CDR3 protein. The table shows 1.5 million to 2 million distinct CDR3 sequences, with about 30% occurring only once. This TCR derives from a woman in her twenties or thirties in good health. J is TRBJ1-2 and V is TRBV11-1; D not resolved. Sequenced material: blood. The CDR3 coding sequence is TGTGCCAGCAGCTTAAGTGAGGGATCGATCTATGGCTACACCTTC. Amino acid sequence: CASSLSEGSIYGYTF.